This note documents a single TCR beta chain sequence. No antigen is known for it. This record belongs to a study of vaccination and CD4 T cells after COVID-19. Study-wide background: Eight to ten convalescent patients had mild and one had severe PCR-confirmed SARS-CoV-2 disease.

Treatment noted: roughly 10-day PBMC culture with coronavirus spike peptide pools or control peptides (ViraFEST assay). Oncomine TCR Beta short-read sequencing was applied to DNA from cultured CD4+ T cells. TCRdb ran MiXCR on the PCR reads and lists one entry per CDR3 protein. The data contain some 10,000 distinct CDR3 sequences, around 60% of them seen just once; the ten biggest clones take up 34%. Germline V gene sequence: CDR1 DFQATT, CDR2 SNEGSKA (reference sequence). Between the trimmed V and J ends, which lost 0 bases and 4 bases, there was a span of 10 bases. The CDR3 spans 14 residues. Sequencing was done on a sample of CD4+ T cells from blood, cultured in vitro. V and J are TRBV20-1 and TRBJ1-3; TRBD1 is a possible D gene (5 bases). This receptor was taken from a human donor who had recovered from COVID-19. The chain's CDR3 is CSARDSGVGNTIYF. The CDR3 DNA sequence: TGCAGTGCTAGAGATTCGGGGGTAGGAAACACCATATATTTT.